This TCR beta chain appears in the sequencing data of a study of T cells in localized non-small cell lung cancer. Study-level results: Among the tissues sampled, uninvolved adjacent lung had the highest T cell clonality, above tumor.

Using immunoSEQ multiplex PCR, the repertoire was profiled, and TCRdb retains in-frame clones only, with some absent. The repertoire has 55,000 to 80,000 clones, roughly 86% of them found once; the top ten carry roughly 14%. The germline CDR1 and CDR2 sequences are SGDLS and YYNGEE. The CDR3 length is 13 residues. V was trimmed by 0 bases and J by 2 bases, leaving 4 bases between them. Points on this clone: Its antigen is unidentified.

The TCR comes from a female donor of 60 years or more with stage I lung adenocarcinoma. Sample: peripheral blood, taken before any cancer treatment. This chain uses TRBV9 with TRBJ2-3; no definite D call. The CDR3 nucleotides are TGTGCCAGCAGCGTAGATACCACAGATACGCAGTATTTT. Its protein is CASSVDTTDTQYF.